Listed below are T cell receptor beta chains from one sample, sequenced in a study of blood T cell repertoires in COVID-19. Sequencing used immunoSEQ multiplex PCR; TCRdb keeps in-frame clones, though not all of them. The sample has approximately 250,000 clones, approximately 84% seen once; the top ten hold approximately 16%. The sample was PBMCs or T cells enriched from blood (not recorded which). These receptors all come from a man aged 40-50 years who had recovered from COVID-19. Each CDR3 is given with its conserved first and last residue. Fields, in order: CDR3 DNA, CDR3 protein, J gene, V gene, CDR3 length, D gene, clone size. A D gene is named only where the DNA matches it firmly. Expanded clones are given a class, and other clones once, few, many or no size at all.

CDR3 DNA: TGTGCCAGCGTATATACAGGGGCTAGGACTGAAGCTTTCTTT
CDR3 protein: CASVYTGARTEAFF
J gene: TRBJ1-1
V gene: TRBV18
CDR3 length: 14
D gene: TRBD1
clone size: .

CDR3 DNA: TGTGCCAGCAAGGCGGGGACCAACTCCTACGAGCAGTACTTC
CDR3 protein: CASKAGTNSYEQYF
J gene: TRBJ2-7
V gene: TRBV7-8
CDR3 length: 14
D gene: .
clone size: .

CDR3 DNA: TGCGCCAGCAGTGGGGACAGAAGCTACGAGCAGTACTTC
CDR3 protein: CASSGDRSYEQYF
J gene: TRBJ2-7
V gene: TRBV10-1
CDR3 length: 13
D gene: TRBD1
clone size: .

CDR3 DNA: TGTGCCTCCTACGCGGGGGAAGGTGAAAAACTGTTTTTT
CDR3 protein: CASYAGEGEKLFF
J gene: TRBJ1-4
V gene: TRBV30
CDR3 length: 13
D gene: .
clone size: .

CDR3 DNA: TGCGCCAGCAGCCGTAACAATGGGGGACAGAGCAATGGCTACACCTTC
CDR3 protein: CASSRNNGGQSNGYTF
J gene: TRBJ1-2
V gene: TRBV4-3
CDR3 length: 16
D gene: TRBD1
clone size: .

CDR3 DNA: TGCAGCGTCGCAGGACTGAGCTCTGGGGCCAACGTCCTGACTTTC
CDR3 protein: CSVAGLSSGANVLTF
J gene: TRBJ2-6
V gene: TRBV29-1
CDR3 length: 15
D gene: .
clone size: .

CDR3 DNA: TGTGCCAGCAGCTTGGCCTCCGGCAGAAGAGCGGGCGAGCAGTACTTC
CDR3 protein: CASSLASGRRAGEQYF
J gene: TRBJ2-7
V gene: TRBV5-6
CDR3 length: 16
D gene: .
clone size: .

CDR3 DNA: TGTGCCAGCAGTTTACCTCGGGGGGATACAGATACGCAGTATTTT
CDR3 protein: CASSLPRGDTDTQYF
J gene: TRBJ2-3
V gene: TRBV28
CDR3 length: 15
D gene: TRBD2
clone size: .

CDR3 DNA: TGCGCCAGCAGCCGCCGGGACTATAACAAGTGGGAGACCCAGTACTTC
CDR3 protein: CASSRRDYNKWETQYF
J gene: TRBJ2-5
V gene: TRBV5-1
CDR3 length: 16
D gene: TRBD2
clone size: .

CDR3 DNA: TGTGCCTGGAGTGTTTCGGGAAATCAGCCCCAGCATTTT
CDR3 protein: CAWSVSGNQPQHF
J gene: TRBJ1-5
V gene: TRBV30
CDR3 length: 13
D gene: .
clone size: .

CDR3 DNA: TGTGCCAGCAGTTTCTCGACAGGGAAGGAGACCCAGTACTTC
CDR3 protein: CASSFSTGKETQYF
J gene: TRBJ2-5
V gene: TRBV27
CDR3 length: 14
D gene: TRBD1
clone size: once

CDR3 DNA: TGTGCCAGCAGTCGGGGACTGGGCACAGATACGCAGTATTTT
CDR3 protein: CASSRGLGTDTQYF
J gene: TRBJ2-3
V gene: TRBV11-2
CDR3 length: 14
D gene: .
clone size: .

CDR3 DNA: TGTGCCAGCAGTTTAGCGGGAGGGCCGTTGGATACGCAGTATTTT
CDR3 protein: CASSLAGGPLDTQYF
J gene: TRBJ2-3
V gene: TRBV28
CDR3 length: 15
D gene: TRBD2
clone size: few

CDR3 DNA: TGTGCCAGCAGCCAGACTCCGGGACAGGGCCAAGAGACCCAGTACTTC
CDR3 protein: CASSQTPGQGQETQYF
J gene: TRBJ2-5
V gene: TRBV4-2
CDR3 length: 16
D gene: TRBD1
clone size: .

CDR3 DNA: TGTGCCAGCAGATCTTCCGGGACAGGGGGCATTGGCTACACCTTC
CDR3 protein: CASRSSGTGGIGYTF
J gene: TRBJ1-2
V gene: TRBV5-6
CDR3 length: 15
D gene: TRBD1
clone size: .

CDR3 DNA: TGCGCCAGCAGCCAAGGGGTTAGGGGCTGGGGCGCTTTCTTT
CDR3 protein: CASSQGVRGWGAFF
J gene: TRBJ1-1
V gene: TRBV4-1
CDR3 length: 14
D gene: .
clone size: .

CDR3 DNA: TGCAGCGTTCGGGCAGGGCTCTACAATGAGCAGTTCTTC
CDR3 protein: CSVRAGLYNEQFF
J gene: TRBJ2-1
V gene: TRBV29-1
CDR3 length: 13
D gene: .
clone size: .

CDR3 DNA: TGTGCCACCAGTGGCAGTGGGGAGCGGTCACCCCTCCACTTT
CDR3 protein: CATSGSGERSPLHF
J gene: TRBJ1-6
V gene: TRBV24-1
CDR3 length: 14
D gene: .
clone size: .

CDR3 DNA: TGTGCCTGGAGTGTAAACGGCAGGGTTGCCTATGGCTACACCTTC
CDR3 protein: CAWSVNGRVAYGYTF
J gene: TRBJ1-2
V gene: TRBV30
CDR3 length: 15
D gene: .
clone size: .

CDR3 DNA: TGTGCCAGCATCACGTGGGAGGGGACTGAAGCTTTCTTT
CDR3 protein: CASITWEGTEAFF
J gene: TRBJ1-1
V gene: TRBV2
CDR3 length: 13
D gene: .
clone size: .

CDR3 DNA: TGTGCCAGCAGCCCACTTTTGGGGCCAAATGAGCAGTTCTTC
CDR3 protein: CASSPLLGPNEQFF
J gene: TRBJ2-1
V gene: TRBV27
CDR3 length: 14
D gene: .
clone size: .

CDR3 DNA: TGTGCCAGCAGTCCCCGGACAGGTGGCTCTGGAAACACCATATATTTT
CDR3 protein: CASSPRTGGSGNTIYF
J gene: TRBJ1-3
V gene: TRBV27
CDR3 length: 16
D gene: TRBD1
clone size: few

CDR3 DNA: TGTGCCAGCGGCGATAGCGGGGATCGGTACGAGCAGTACTTC
CDR3 protein: CASGDSGDRYEQYF
J gene: TRBJ2-7
V gene: TRBV21-1
CDR3 length: 14
D gene: .
clone size: .

CDR3 DNA: TGTGCCAGCAGCTTAGTAAGAGCGGGAGGTTACAATGAGCAGTTCTTC
CDR3 protein: CASSLVRAGGYNEQFF
J gene: TRBJ2-1
V gene: TRBV7-6
CDR3 length: 16
D gene: TRBD2
clone size: .

CDR3 DNA: TGCACCAGCAGCCAAGATCCGGTCGGAGCGGTCCTCTCTGGGGCCAACGTCCTGACTTTC
CDR3 protein: CTSSQDPVGAVLSGANVLTF
J gene: TRBJ2-6
V gene: TRBV1
CDR3 length: 20
D gene: .
clone size: once

CDR3 DNA: TGTGCCAGCATGGCCTCAGGTCGGGGCTACACCTTC
CDR3 protein: CASMASGRGYTF
J gene: TRBJ1-2
V gene: TRBV28
CDR3 length: 12
D gene: .
clone size: .

CDR3 DNA: TGCGCCAGCAGCAGAATCAGCGGGACCGCTAATGAAAAACTGTTTTTT
CDR3 protein: CASSRISGTANEKLFF
J gene: TRBJ1-4
V gene: TRBV5-1
CDR3 length: 16
D gene: .
clone size: .

CDR3 DNA: TGTGCCAGCACTCGAGGGGGCTTATTTAACAATGAGCAGTTCTTC
CDR3 protein: CASTRGGLFNNEQFF
J gene: TRBJ2-1
V gene: TRBV28
CDR3 length: 15
D gene: TRBD1
clone size: .

CDR3 DNA: TGTGCCAGCAGCTTAGCCGCTAGCGGGGGTCTTCGGGAGACCCAGTACTTC
CDR3 protein: CASSLAASGGLRETQYF
J gene: TRBJ2-5
V gene: TRBV7-3
CDR3 length: 17
D gene: TRBD2
clone size: .

CDR3 DNA: TGTGCCAGCAGCTTCGGACTAGCCTACGAGCAGTACTTC
CDR3 protein: CASSFGLAYEQYF
J gene: TRBJ2-7
V gene: TRBV7-2
CDR3 length: 13
D gene: TRBD2
clone size: .

CDR3 DNA: TGCGCCAGCAGCCTCTGGGCGGGGGAGACCCAGTACTTC
CDR3 protein: CASSLWAGETQYF
J gene: TRBJ2-5
V gene: TRBV4-1
CDR3 length: 13
D gene: .
clone size: .

CDR3 DNA: TGTGCCAGCAGCTTAGCCAGGGAGGGGCAGTACTTC
CDR3 protein: CASSLAREGQYF
J gene: TRBJ2-7
V gene: TRBV7-8
CDR3 length: 12
D gene: TRBD2
clone size: .

CDR3 DNA: TGTGCCAGCAGCTTATTGGGGGGGCCCTATGGCTACACCTTC
CDR3 protein: CASSLLGGPYGYTF
J gene: TRBJ1-2
V gene: TRBV7-9
CDR3 length: 14
D gene: .
clone size: .

CDR3 DNA: TGTGCCAGCAGCGCAGGGAACGTGGGCTACACCTTC
CDR3 protein: CASSAGNVGYTF
J gene: TRBJ1-2
V gene: TRBV9
CDR3 length: 12
D gene: .
clone size: .

CDR3 DNA: TGTGCCAGCAGCCCCCTCCTAGTAGGTGAAGCTTTCTTT
CDR3 protein: CASSPLLVGEAFF
J gene: TRBJ1-1
V gene: TRBV6-2/TRBV6-3
CDR3 length: 13
D gene: .
clone size: .

CDR3 DNA: TGTGCCAGCTCACCCAGAGGGCAACTCAATCAGCCCCAGCATTTT
CDR3 protein: CASSPRGQLNQPQHF
J gene: TRBJ1-5
V gene: TRBV18
CDR3 length: 15
D gene: .
clone size: .

CDR3 DNA: TGTGCCAGCAGCCATGCAGGGGGTCCCTATGGCTACACCTTC
CDR3 protein: CASSHAGGPYGYTF
J gene: TRBJ1-2
V gene: TRBV5-5
CDR3 length: 14
D gene: TRBD1
clone size: .

CDR3 DNA: TGTGCCAGCAGCTCGCCCGGGACAGGGGCCCTCGAGCAGTACTTC
CDR3 protein: CASSSPGTGALEQYF
J gene: TRBJ2-7
V gene: TRBV5-4
CDR3 length: 15
D gene: TRBD1
clone size: .

CDR3 DNA: TGTGCCAGCAGTTTGGGCAGGGCGGACTATGGCTACACCTTC
CDR3 protein: CASSLGRADYGYTF
J gene: TRBJ1-2
V gene: TRBV28
CDR3 length: 14
D gene: .
clone size: .

CDR3 DNA: TGCGCCAGCAGCCAGCCCGGGGGGGGCGAGCAGTACTTC
CDR3 protein: CASSQPGGGEQYF
J gene: TRBJ2-7
V gene: TRBV4-1
CDR3 length: 13
D gene: TRBD2
clone size: .

CDR3 DNA: TGTGCCAGCAGCTTATATTCAGGGGTTAATGAAAAACTGTTTTTT
CDR3 protein: CASSLYSGVNEKLFF
J gene: TRBJ1-4
V gene: TRBV7-9
CDR3 length: 15
D gene: .
clone size: .

CDR3 DNA: TGTGCCAGCAGCCCGTACATGAACCCGTCCTATGGCTACACCTTC
CDR3 protein: CASSPYMNPSYGYTF
J gene: TRBJ1-2
V gene: TRBV9
CDR3 length: 15
D gene: .
clone size: .

CDR3 DNA: TGTGCCAGTAGCCCCGGACAGGTTTATCAGCCCCAGCATTTT
CDR3 protein: CASSPGQVYQPQHF
J gene: TRBJ1-5
V gene: TRBV19
CDR3 length: 14
D gene: TRBD1
clone size: .

CDR3 DNA: TGTGCCAGCAGCTTGGGACTAGTGGTGCTCGAGCAGTACTTC
CDR3 protein: CASSLGLVVLEQYF
J gene: TRBJ2-7
V gene: TRBV5-6
CDR3 length: 14
D gene: .
clone size: .

CDR3 DNA: TGTGCCAGCAGCCCTGCAGGGGTCGGCGACGAGCAGTACTTC
CDR3 protein: CASSPAGVGDEQYF
J gene: TRBJ2-7
V gene: TRBV11-2
CDR3 length: 14
D gene: .
clone size: .

CDR3 DNA: TGCAGCGCCAAACAGGGGAGGGGAAACACCATATATTTT
CDR3 protein: CSAKQGRGNTIYF
J gene: TRBJ1-3
V gene: TRBV29-1
CDR3 length: 13
D gene: TRBD1
clone size: .

CDR3 DNA: TGTGCCATCAGTGACAATGGTAGCGGGGGCTACGAGCAGTACTTC
CDR3 protein: CAISDNGSGGYEQYF
J gene: TRBJ2-7
V gene: TRBV10-3
CDR3 length: 15
D gene: TRBD2
clone size: once

CDR3 DNA: TGTGCCAGCAGCCGAGGACAGGCCCGCTCCGGAAACACCATATATTTT
CDR3 protein: CASSRGQARSGNTIYF
J gene: TRBJ1-3
V gene: TRBV3-1/TRBV3-2
CDR3 length: 16
D gene: TRBD1
clone size: .

CDR3 DNA: TGTGCCAGCAGCATACGGGACAGATCCTCCACAGATACGCAGTATTTT
CDR3 protein: CASSIRDRSSTDTQYF
J gene: TRBJ2-3
V gene: TRBV21-1
CDR3 length: 16
D gene: .
clone size: .

CDR3 DNA: TGTGCCACCAGTGCCCAAGGAGGGGAGTACGAGCAGTACTTC
CDR3 protein: CATSAQGGEYEQYF
J gene: TRBJ2-7
V gene: TRBV24-1
CDR3 length: 14
D gene: .
clone size: few

CDR3 DNA: TGTGCCAGCTCACCGGGACAGAACTATGGCTACACCTTC
CDR3 protein: CASSPGQNYGYTF
J gene: TRBJ1-2
V gene: TRBV18
CDR3 length: 13
D gene: TRBD1
clone size: .

CDR3 DNA: TGTGCCAGCAGATCAGGGTTCGATAGTGGCTACACCTTC
CDR3 protein: CASRSGFDSGYTF
J gene: TRBJ1-2
V gene: TRBV5-5
CDR3 length: 13
D gene: .
clone size: .

CDR3 DNA: TGTGCCAGCAGCCCCGGACAGGGGGCCCTCTACGAGCAGTACTTC
CDR3 protein: CASSPGQGALYEQYF
J gene: TRBJ2-7
V gene: TRBV7-6
CDR3 length: 15
D gene: TRBD1
clone size: .

CDR3 DNA: TGCGCCAGCAGCTTGACCCCTAGCTCATCCTACAATGAGCAGTTCTTC
CDR3 protein: CASSLTPSSSYNEQFF
J gene: TRBJ2-1
V gene: TRBV5-1
CDR3 length: 16
D gene: .
clone size: .

CDR3 DNA: TGTGCCAGCAGCTCACCGACTAGAATGCGCAATGAGCAGTTCTTC
CDR3 protein: CASSSPTRMRNEQFF
J gene: TRBJ2-1
V gene: TRBV7-8
CDR3 length: 15
D gene: .
clone size: once